This T cell receptor beta chain emerged from a study of blood T cell repertoires in COVID-19 (dated by TCRdb to 2019 to 2021). In terms of the full investigation: Samples covering the acute and convalescent phases of COVID-19 were provided by collaborators in the United States, Italy and Spain. The material from the prospective study consisted of cDNA or gDNA derived from T cells, B-cell-depleted T cells, or PBMCs. The dataset comprised deeply sampled blood TCRbeta repertoires from subjects exposed to, actively infected with, or recovered from COVID-19. The repertoires were made available in a free public database intended to serve as a resource for research on the immune response to SARS-CoV-2. Samples came from the ongoing ImmuneRACE study (first 160 participants) plus 1,254 subjects from 6 global collaborators. A de-identified subject ID, COVID-19 status, age in years and sex were almost always included in the sample metadata. Where HLA class I and class II types were available, the types were taken from metadata supplied by the sample provider, not from assay-based typing.

Collaborating institutions collected whole blood in K2EDTA tubes following their own protocols. For TCRbeta analysis, collaborators shipped samples in one of three forms: frozen whole blood, isolated PBMCs, or DNA extracted from either of those sample types. V lost 0 bases and J lost 7 bases; the stretch between them is 15 bases long. Taken from cysteine to phenylalanine, the CDR3 has 16 residues. Of all the DNA, just the CDR3 is kept, 48 bases in frame from base 1. From a lookup of the germline V gene, CDR1 and CDR2 are LGHNA and YNFKEQ. Of note for this clone: This clone's antigen is unknown. Base quality data are lacking; no much larger clone is found one base away.

The investigation overall reported the following: The amount of clinical and demographic metadata varied by source and participant and was provided uncurated.

TCRbeta CDR3 regions were amplified from genomic DNA using the immunoSEQ Assay, a bias-controlled multiplex PCR. Per the original workflow: Within the assay, amplification of reference gene primers was used to estimate how many nucleated cells each sample contained. To quantify the absolute abundance of each unique TCRbeta CDR3 rearrangement, sequence reads were collapsed and filtered. For each sample, productive Simpson clonality was calculated by taking the square root of Simpson's diversity index across productive rearrangements. Sourced from immuneACCESS, this table was stored by TCRdb with only in-frame sequences that have V and J called. A share of the clones is absent; for the studies checked, an unresolved V gene accounts for under half, and the remainder has no known explanation. For V, J and clone size, that table is used; D and trimming come from the DNA. For this sample the table gives around 200,000 clones, of which roughly 80% were detected only once. Jointly, the top ten make up over 9.5% of the sample.

Recombination connected TRBV4-2 to TRBJ2-2; no D segment can be confidently identified. The TCR originated in a woman of 80 years or more with acute or convalescent COVID-19. Sequencing was performed on peripheral blood. This receptor carries the CDR3 CASSQETARQDGELFF. The DNA reads TGTGCCAGCAGCCAAGAAACAGCTCGGCAAGACGGGGAGCTGTTTTTT.